This T cell receptor beta chain was sequenced during a study of blood T cell repertoires in COVID-19. Background on the study: The study drew acute and convalescent COVID-19 samples from the United States, Italy and Spain. In each case, the material was cDNA or gDNA derived from T cells, B-cell-depleted T cells, or PBMCs.

Original handling: From reference gene primer amplification, estimates of nucleated cell counts were derived. Generated by immunoSEQ multiplex PCR, the TCRdb table keeps only in-frame clones and is missing some. V, J and clone size reflect that table, while D and trimming were determined from the DNA. There are 200,000 to 250,000 clones in the sample; approximately 80% occur only once, and 4.7% lies in the top ten. Per germline, CDR1 SEHNR and CDR2 FQNEAQ (reference sequence). Trimming at V came to 4 bases and at J to 8 bases, leaving 10 bases not matched to a gene. The CDR3 sequence is 15 residues long.

This clonotype originated in a woman in her 70s with acute or convalescent COVID-19. The sequencing sample was made of peripheral blood. This chain links TRBV7-9 with TRBJ1-4; TRBD1 agrees at 7 bases. CDR3 bases: TGTGCCAGCAGCTCTCAGACAGGGCTTGCGGAAAAACTGTTTTTT. This encodes CASSSQTGLAEKLFF. The whole variable domain, filled in from reference TRBV7-9 and TRBJ1-4, reads DTGVSQNPRHKITKRGQNVTFRCDPISEHNRLYWYRQTLGQGPEFLTYFQNEAQLEKSRLLSDRFSAERPKGSFSTLEIQRTEQGDSAMYLCASSSQTGLAEKLFFGSGTQLSVL.